This TCR beta chain was sequenced during a study of vaccination effects on CD4 cells after COVID-19. As for the study in general: The median interval between the second dose and post-vaccine sampling was 72 days. Study results and caveats: There were few convalescent patients in the study and no early post-infection timepoints. Clonal contraction was marked in infection- and vaccine-induced clones late after vaccination.

V lost 0 bases and J lost 1, with 3 bases in between. Germline assignment: CDR1 SGHTS and CDR2 YDEGEE. There are 13 residues in the CDR3. Under the ViraFEST assay, PBMC were stimulated with viral peptide pools so that antigen-specific CD4+ T cells expanded. Sequencing was performed afterwards. Following 10 days of culture, CD4+ T cells were isolated. Two-dose vaccination with either BNT162b2 or mRNA-1273 was given to the participants. Each culture well received about 2 million PBMC. These cells were then cultured in IMDM with 10 IU/ml IL-2 and about 9.4 ug/ml peptides. The repertoire was sequenced with immunoSEQ multiplex PCR; TCRdb's copy has only in-frame clones and lacks some. The repertoire holds approximately 14,000 clones, approximately 68% seen once, with approximately 25% in the top ten. Points on this clone: Its antigen is not known.

The sequences come from CD4+ T cells from PBMCs cultured with HCoV-NL63 spike peptides, collected after COVID-19 vaccination. The genes are TRBV5-8 and TRBJ2-3; D uncertain. This TCR derives from a human donor who received a COVID-19 vaccine. The CDR3 region has the DNA TGTGCCAGCAGCTTGGAAGGCACAGATACGCAGTATTTT. Translating gives CASSLEGTDTQYF.